This T cell receptor beta chain was captured by sequencing in a study of human T cells and chemical hapten exposure. Regarding time point: patch test 2, 6 weeks after DPC sensitization. As for treatment: therapeutic diphenylcyclopropenone sensitization with weekly scalp DPC. This clonotype was detected ten times or more. Its antigen is not known. During construction of the library, unique molecular identifiers were attached to individual cDNA molecules for quantitative, reproducible TCR counting. As handled by the study authors: Samples had a median of 95,638 TCRs, ranging roughly 20,000 to 690,600. TCRdb redid the calling of the RACE reads with MiXCR, one entry per CDR3 protein. TCRdb's processing, not the authors', yielded these V and J calls. This table holds approximately 91,000 distinct CDR3 sequences, around 10% found once. General observations from the study: TCRs at high frequency, those above 1 in 1000, did not change with DPC sensitization.

This CDR3 spans 13 amino acids. The V gene's germline CDR1 is MGHRA and CDR2 YSYEKL. V dropped 0 bases and J dropped 6 bases, with 3 bases sitting between them. The receptor was isolated from a man aged 18 to 30 with alopecia areata. Some clones in this sample may be carry-over from other donors' samples. Specimen: whole blood, collected in connection with sensitization to the hapten diphenylcyclopropenone (DPC). The V call is TRBV4-1, the J call TRBJ1-6; the D is unclear. CDR3 region: CASSQDLNSPLHF. For the CDR3, the DNA is TGCGCCAGCAGCCAAGATCTTAATTCACCCCTCCACTTT.